These T cell receptor beta chains were read from a single sample in a study of T cell responses to AZD1222 COVID-19 vaccine. This table comes from immunoSEQ multiplex PCR, and its TCRdb copy is limited to in-frame clones, with some not included. The sample lists approximately 120,000 clones, 93% occurring once. The sample was peripheral blood, taken on day 0 of AZD1222 vaccination. Receptor source: an adult in good health. Each CDR3 is given with its conserved first and last residue. D genes are given only for firm matches. The listing skips clone size in some rows; elsewhere it reads once, few, many or a size class.

CDR3 DNA: TGTGCCAGCAGTGCACCAGGGACTGGGGCCAACGTCCTGACTTTC; CDR3 protein: CASSAPGTGANVLTF; clone size: .; D gene: .; J gene: TRBJ2-6; V gene: TRBV5-8
CDR3 DNA: TGTGCCAGCAGCCAAGATCTCAGAGACTATGGCTACACCTTC; CDR3 protein: CASSQDLRDYGYTF; clone size: once; D gene: .; J gene: TRBJ1-2; V gene: TRBV4-2
CDR3 DNA: TGTGCCAGCATGTCAGGGGCCGATCAGCCCCAGCATTTT; CDR3 protein: CASMSGADQPQHF; clone size: .; D gene: .; J gene: TRBJ1-5; V gene: TRBV27
CDR3 DNA: TGTGCCAGCAGCTTGAAGCGGGCGGGTATAGGGGAGCAGTACTTC; CDR3 protein: CASSLKRAGIGEQYF; clone size: .; D gene: .; J gene: TRBJ2-7; V gene: TRBV5-4
CDR3 DNA: TGTGCCAGTAGTAATGAGGGCTATGGCTACACCTTC; CDR3 protein: CASSNEGYGYTF; clone size: once; D gene: .; J gene: TRBJ1-2; V gene: TRBV19
CDR3 DNA: TGTGCCAGCAGTCGGGGTAAAGAGACCCAGTACTTC; CDR3 protein: CASSRGKETQYF; clone size: once; D gene: .; J gene: TRBJ2-5; V gene: TRBV6-5
CDR3 DNA: TGTGCCAGCAGCCGACGAGGAGTCTACACCGGGGAGCTGTTTTTT; CDR3 protein: CASSRRGVYTGELFF; clone size: .; D gene: .; J gene: TRBJ2-2; V gene: TRBV5-4
CDR3 DNA: TGCAGTGGTCGTGGGGGCACTGAAGCTTTCTTT; CDR3 protein: CSGRGGTEAFF; clone size: .; D gene: .; J gene: TRBJ1-1; V gene: TRBV20-1
CDR3 DNA: TGTGCCAGCAGTTCCTTAAGGGACAACGGCTACACCTTC; CDR3 protein: CASSSLRDNGYTF; clone size: .; D gene: .; J gene: TRBJ1-2; V gene: TRBV28
CDR3 DNA: TGCGCCAGCAGCCAAGAGCGTTTCGGCTCACCCCTCCACTTT; CDR3 protein: CASSQERFGSPLHF; clone size: .; D gene: .; J gene: TRBJ1-6; V gene: TRBV4-3
CDR3 DNA: TGTGCCAGCAGCCAAGAGACAGGAGGGAATTCACCCCTCCACTTT; CDR3 protein: CASSQETGGNSPLHF; clone size: .; D gene: .; J gene: TRBJ1-6; V gene: TRBV4-2
CDR3 DNA: TGTGCCAGCAATTTAAACCCCAGCCAGCGTGGGGAGCTGTTTTTT; CDR3 protein: CASNLNPSQRGELFF; clone size: .; D gene: .; J gene: TRBJ2-2; V gene: TRBV28
CDR3 DNA: TGTGCCAGTAGTATGGACAGGGAGGATCAGCCCCAGCATTTT; CDR3 protein: CASSMDREDQPQHF; clone size: once; D gene: TRBD1; J gene: TRBJ1-5; V gene: TRBV19
CDR3 DNA: TGTGCCAGCAGCTCCAAGGCGGGGGCCAAGAACACTGAAGCTTTCTTT; CDR3 protein: CASSSKAGAKNTEAFF; clone size: .; D gene: .; J gene: TRBJ1-1; V gene: TRBV7-9
CDR3 DNA: TGTGCCAGCAGCCCCAGGGTCAGGAGGGCCTACGAGCAGTACTTC; CDR3 protein: CASSPRVRRAYEQYF; clone size: .; D gene: .; J gene: TRBJ2-7; V gene: TRBV11-2
CDR3 DNA: TGTGCCAGCAGCCTTCTCGGACTAGGATTTAGCACAGATACGCAGTATTTT; CDR3 protein: CASSLLGLGFSTDTQYF; clone size: .; D gene: TRBD2; J gene: TRBJ2-3; V gene: TRBV11-2
CDR3 DNA: TGCGCCAGCAGCCAAGACTGGGGGGGCCCGTCTTATGGCTACACCTTC; CDR3 protein: CASSQDWGGPSYGYTF; clone size: .; D gene: .; J gene: TRBJ1-2; V gene: TRBV4-3
CDR3 DNA: TGTGCCATCAGCTCAGGGAATAGCAATCAGCCCCAGCATTTT; CDR3 protein: CAISSGNSNQPQHF; clone size: .; D gene: .; J gene: TRBJ1-5; V gene: TRBV10-3
CDR3 DNA: TGTGCCAGTAGTATCCTGGGACAGACTTACGAGCAGTACTTC; CDR3 protein: CASSILGQTYEQYF; clone size: .; D gene: TRBD1; J gene: TRBJ2-7; V gene: TRBV19
CDR3 DNA: TGTGCCAGCAGCCGAGACTGGAATCAGCCCCAGCATTTT; CDR3 protein: CASSRDWNQPQHF; clone size: .; D gene: .; J gene: TRBJ1-5; V gene: TRBV9
CDR3 DNA: TGTGCCAGCAGTCAGGGGGTTAGCTATGGCTACACCTTC; CDR3 protein: CASSQGVSYGYTF; clone size: .; D gene: TRBD1; J gene: TRBJ1-2; V gene: TRBV13
CDR3 DNA: TGTGCCAGTAGTAGATTAGCAGGGAGGGAGACCCAGTACTTC; CDR3 protein: CASSRLAGRETQYF; clone size: .; D gene: .; J gene: TRBJ2-5; V gene: TRBV19
CDR3 DNA: TGCGCCAGCAGCTTGAATGCTCCCCTAACGGTGCCAGCGGGAGTTGCCTACAATGAGCAGTTCTTC; CDR3 protein: CASSLNAPLTVPAGVAYNEQFF; clone size: .; D gene: TRBD2; J gene: TRBJ2-1; V gene: TRBV5-1
CDR3 DNA: TGTGCCAGCAGCTATAGACGTAGTGACGAGCAGTACTTC; CDR3 protein: CASSYRRSDEQYF; clone size: .; D gene: .; J gene: TRBJ2-7; V gene: TRBV7-2
CDR3 DNA: TGCGCCAGCAGTGACGGACAGGGACCAGAGACCCAGTACTTC; CDR3 protein: CASSDGQGPETQYF; clone size: once; D gene: TRBD1; J gene: TRBJ2-5; V gene: TRBV10-1
CDR3 DNA: TGTGCCAGCAGCGTAGGGACCCGTGGGAATGAGCAGTTCTTC; CDR3 protein: CASSVGTRGNEQFF; clone size: .; D gene: .; J gene: TRBJ2-1; V gene: TRBV9
CDR3 DNA: TGTGCCACCAGTGACCACCGGGCCCTCAATCAGCCCCAGCATTTT; CDR3 protein: CATSDHRALNQPQHF; clone size: .; D gene: .; J gene: TRBJ1-5; V gene: TRBV24-1
CDR3 DNA: TGTGCCAGTAGTATGGAGGGACGCTCTGGAAACACCATATATTTT; CDR3 protein: CASSMEGRSGNTIYF; clone size: once; D gene: .; J gene: TRBJ1-3; V gene: TRBV19